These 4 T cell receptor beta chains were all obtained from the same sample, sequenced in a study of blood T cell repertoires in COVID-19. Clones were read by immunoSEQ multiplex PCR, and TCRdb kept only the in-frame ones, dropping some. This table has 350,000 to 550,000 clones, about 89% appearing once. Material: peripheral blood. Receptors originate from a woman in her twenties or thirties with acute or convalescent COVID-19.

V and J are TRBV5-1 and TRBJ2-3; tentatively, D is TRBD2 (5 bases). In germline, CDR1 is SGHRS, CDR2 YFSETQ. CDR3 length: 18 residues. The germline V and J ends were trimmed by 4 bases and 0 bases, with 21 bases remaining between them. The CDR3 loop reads CASSRPETRGTSTDTQYF. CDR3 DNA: TGCGCCAGCAGCCGTCCGGAAACCCGGGGAACTAGCACAGATACGCAGTATTTT.

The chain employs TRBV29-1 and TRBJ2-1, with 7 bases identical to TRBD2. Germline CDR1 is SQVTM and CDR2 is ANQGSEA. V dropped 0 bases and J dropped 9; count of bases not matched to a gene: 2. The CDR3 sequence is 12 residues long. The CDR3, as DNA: TGCAGCGTTGAAGATCGGGGGGTTGAGCAGTTCTTC. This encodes CSVEDRGVEQFF.

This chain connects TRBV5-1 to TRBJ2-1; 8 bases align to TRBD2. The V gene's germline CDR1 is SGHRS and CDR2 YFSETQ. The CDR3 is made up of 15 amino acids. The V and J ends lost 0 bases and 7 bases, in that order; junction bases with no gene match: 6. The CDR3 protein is CASSLGRGGSNEQFF. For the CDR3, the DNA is TGCGCCAGCAGCTTGGGCCGCGGGGGGTCTAATGAGCAGTTCTTC.

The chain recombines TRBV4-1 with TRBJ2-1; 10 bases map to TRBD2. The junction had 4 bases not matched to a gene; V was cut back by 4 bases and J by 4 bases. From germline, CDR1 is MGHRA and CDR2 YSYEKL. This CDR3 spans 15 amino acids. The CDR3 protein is CASSLSGGSYNEQFF. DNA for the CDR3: TGCGCCAGCAGCCTTAGCGGGGGGAGTTACAATGAGCAGTTCTTC.